This T cell receptor (beta chain) was sequenced for a study of OX40 agonist ivuxolimab in advanced cancers. About the research overall: All patients had ivuxolimab intravenously every 2 weeks at 0.01 to 10 mg/kg. Of the participants, around 43% had some prior anti-PD-1, anti-PD-L1 or anti-CTLA-4 therapy, which was allowed.

The cohort excluded patients with autoimmune disease history or systemic immunosuppression. Germline CDR1 and CDR2: SEHNR and FQNEAQ (reference sequence). The CDR3 length is 12 residues. Trimming shortened V by 6 bases and J by 9 bases, and 12 bases separated the two germline ends. Repertoires were generated with immunoSEQ multiplex PCR, while TCRdb's copy carries only in-frame clones and drops some. Found here are around 47,000 clones, roughly nine tenths of them singletons; the top ten hold 14%. This chain connects TRBV7-9 to TRBJ2-1; D might be TRBD1 or TRBD2, each matching 6 bases. The TCR was taken from an adult with an advanced solid tumor such as melanoma, head and neck, liver or kidney cancer. Material: CD4+ or CD8+ T cells sorted from blood, obtained in a trial of the OX40 agonist ivuxolimab. The CDR3 loop reads CASSYGGGEQFF. The CDR3 DNA follows: TGTGCCAGCAGTTATGGAGGGGGTGAGCAGTTCTTC.